A selection of T cell receptor beta chains follows, all from one sample in a study of T-cell memory formation after mild COVID-19. One entry per CDR3 protein results from TCRdb running MiXCR on the 5' RACE reads. The table shows around 160,000 distinct CDR3 sequences, with under 14% occurring only once. Sequenced sample: PBMCs or a T cell subset sorted from them (not recorded which). The receptors stem from a man in his late teens or twenties who had mild COVID-19 (a few samples of this study predate the infection). Cell type and time point are not known. Both conserved end residues are trimmed from each CDR3. D genes are given only for firm matches.

AWSPREAF TRBV30 8 -
ASSPGTGANQPQH TRBV5-1 13 TRBD1
ASSQNREGDTQY TRBV4-3 12 -
AIPTQRDEARSGNTIY TRBV2 16 -
ASSLLRRDSYEQY TRBV7-2 13 -
ASSPPGSTMNIQY TRBV2 13 -
ASSRTNSPGNTIY TRBV9 13 -
ASSLVDIEPGANVLT TRBV5-1 15 -
ASSLAGGVETQY TRBV7-2 12 -
ASSLGQREAPLH TRBV6-2/TRBV6-3 12 -
ASSHRFDGNEQF TRBV5-1 12 -
SARQGGAGAYQETQY TRBV20-1 15 -
SAQDPRGQSEAF TRBV20-1 12 TRBD1
ATSIWTGDAGELF TRBV15 13 TRBD1
ASSPRRDGNTIY TRBV6-5 12 -
ASSFATDTQY TRBV7-2 10 -
ASSLRWDAEAF TRBV7-9 11 -
ASSSQRPNTDTQY TRBV5-1 13 -
ASSSSGGAAETQY TRBV5-1 13 TRBD2
ASIRQASTDTQY TRBV2 12 -
ASSSTGGATIEKLF TRBV7-6 14 TRBD1
ASGLGNGLIDQPQH TRBV7-8 14 -
SVDETTETQY TRBV29-1 10 -
ASRGGTSDTQY TRBV6-2/TRBV6-3 11 TRBD2
ASSVRDVGTPRRTDTQY TRBV5-5 17 -
ASRRTGGSTGELF TRBV12-3/TRBV12-4 13 TRBD1
ASSLGSDNSPLH TRBV7-9 12 -
ASAKGGEWQPQH TRBV12-5 12 -
ASSFLSGGTGELF TRBV7-3 13 TRBD2
ASSLGIAGQGESPLH TRBV5-1 15 TRBD1
ASSSTNYGYT TRBV7-9 10 -
ASSRQGDTGELF TRBV7-2 12 TRBD1
AISEFTSQY TRBV10-3 9 -
ASSHGASGGADGGTQY TRBV4-2 16 TRBD2
ASSQELGLNTEAF TRBV4-3 13 -
ASSQSGSYTEAF TRBV4-1 12 -
ASSLNRGRTNYGYT TRBV7-9 14 TRBD1
SASSGGPFEAF TRBV20-1 11 TRBD1
ASRMTGNTEAF TRBV12-3/TRBV12-4 11 -
ASSLGGWMNEQF TRBV7-7 12 -
ASSLRGDYEQY TRBV7-9 11 -
ASSLGRGADTQY TRBV7-7 12 -
SVVRLRGETQY TRBV29-1 11 -
ASSLIGTDYGYT TRBV12-3/TRBV12-4 12 TRBD1
SARIPADGSPLH TRBV20-1 12 -
AWRVVGQGVSPLH TRBV30 13 -
ASSLGQVDEQY TRBV11-3 11 TRBD1
ASSPWRGTSYEQY TRBV28 13 -
SARQEVYEQY TRBV20-1 10 -
ASSGLDRGADTQY TRBV5-1 13 TRBD1
ASSLEGAQPQH TRBV5-1 11 -
ASSLVNSPLH TRBV28 10 -
ASSLGDSRSYEQY TRBV5-1 13 TRBD1